One and the same sample provided the 14 T cell receptor beta chains below, sequenced in a study of OX40 agonist ivuxolimab in advanced cancers. Measured with immunoSEQ multiplex PCR; TCRdb has only the in-frame clones, and not every one. The repertoire includes roughly 80,000 clones, approximately 79% of them detected once, and approximately 1.7% sits in the top ten. Sequenced material: CD4+ or CD8+ T cells sorted from blood, taken in a trial of the OX40 agonist ivuxolimab. The receptors stem from an adult with an advanced solid tumor such as melanoma, head and neck, liver or kidney cancer.

The chain employs TRBV28 and TRBJ1-2; TRBD1 is a possible D gene (5 bases). V was cut by 6 bases and J by 5 bases, with 16 bases left in between. Germline V lookup: CDR1 MDHEN, CDR2 SYDVKM. The CDR3 runs to 14 residues. The CDR3 protein is CASRVGTEGYGYTF. In DNA form, the CDR3 reads TGTGCCAGCAGAGTCGGGACCGAAGGGTATGGCTACACCTTC.

The chain links TRBV9 to TRBJ1-3; TRBD1 aligns across 8 bases. CDR3 size: 14 residues. The trim removed 0 bases at V and 7 bases at J, leaving 3 bases unmatched. Germline CDR1 and CDR2: SGDLS and YYNGEE. DNA for the CDR3: TGTGCCAGCAGCGTAGGGACAGGGCAGAACACCATATATTTT. Translating gives CASSVGTGQNTIYF.

This clone was counted between two and nine times. The rearrangement links TRBV5-4 to TRBJ2-7; 10 nucleotides match TRBD1. The CDR3 is 14 amino acids. CDR1 is SGHNT, CDR2 YYREEE, per germline (reference sequence). The junction had 2 bases not matched to a gene; V was cut back by 2 bases and J by 3 bases. The CDR3 sequence is CASSFGTGDYEQYF. The CDR3 coding sequence is TGTGCCAGCAGCTTTGGGACAGGGGACTACGAGCAGTACTTC.

The J gene is TRBJ2-5, the V gene TRBV7-2; maybe TRBD1 (6 bases). Trimming removed 7 bases at V and 5 bases at J, with 17 bases between. CDR3 length: 14 residues. Germline lookup yields CDR1 SGHTA and CDR2 FQGNSA. CDR3 region: CASTAHRVGETQYF. CDR3 DNA sequence: TGTGCCAGCACGGCGCACAGGGTGGGTGAGACCCAGTACTTC.

V is TRBV18 and J is TRBJ2-2, with D hard to call. The germline V gene has CDR1 KGHSH and CDR2 LQKENI. Trimming pared 3 bases from V and 1 base from J, leaving 6 bases between. The length of the CDR3 is 14 residues. The CDR3 DNA reads as TGTGCCAGCTCACCTTCAGGGAACACCGGGGAGCTGTTTTTT. This encodes CASSPSGNTGELFF.

V is TRBV7-6 and J is TRBJ2-3; TRBD1 is a possible D gene (5 bases). CDR1 is SGHVS and CDR2 is FNYEAQ in the germline V gene. The CDR3 has 15 amino acids. Trimming removed 1 base from V and 7 bases from J, with 15 bases in between. The CDR3 coding sequence is TGTGCCAGCAGCTTAGAACGTACTATGGGGCATACGCAGTATTTT. Its protein product is CASSLERTMGHTQYF.

J is TRBJ1-1 and V is TRBV27; D is possibly TRBD1 (5 bases). Trimming removed 7 bases from V and 0 bases from J, with 15 bases in between. The CDR3 extends over 15 amino acids. Germline V CDR1 and CDR2: MNHEY, SMNVEV (reference sequence). The CDR3 DNA follows: TGTGCCAGCATACGGGACGGCGAACTGAACACTGAAGCTTTCTTT. This codes for CASIRDGELNTEAFF.

This chain connects TRBV28 to TRBJ1-5, with TRBD1 matching 7 bases. Germline lookup yields CDR1 MDHEN and CDR2 SYDVKM. The trim removed 5 bases at V and 6 bases at J, leaving 10 bases unmatched. There are 15 residues in the CDR3. The CDR3 loop reads CASSTNRGGGQPQHF. The CDR3 DNA sequence: TGTGCCAGCAGTACCAACAGGGGAGGTGGTCAGCCCCAGCATTTT.

The rearrangement links TRBV5-6 to TRBJ2-7; 10 bases are shared with TRBD2. The CDR3 is 19 amino acids. The germline CDR1 and CDR2 sequences are SGHDT and YYEEEE. After removal of 0 bases from V and 4 bases from J, the junction contained 16 bases not matched to a gene. The CDR3 is CASSLGSGGHLRASYEQYF. CDR3 sequence (DNA): TGTGCCAGCAGCTTGGGTAGCGGGGGGCACCTTCGGGCCTCATACGAGCAGTACTTC.

This clone is a singleton in its sample. CDR3 amino acids: CASSPGGYLMNTEAFF. Here the CDR3 DNA reads TGTGCCAGCAGCCCCGGGGGGTATCTTATGAACACTGAAGCTTTCTTT. This sequence joins TRBV5-4 and TRBJ1-1; D is perhaps TRBD1 (5 bases). The CDR3 has 16 amino acids. Germline CDR1 reads SGHNT; CDR2 reads YYREEE (reference sequence). Trimming pared 4 bases from V and 0 bases from J, leaving 16 bases between.

This clone was seen once. V is TRBV9 and J is TRBJ1-6; no clear D gene. Germline V gene data show CDR1 as SGDLS and CDR2 as YYNGEE. The CDR3 runs 15 residues. V lost 0 bases and J 7 bases, leaving 11 bases between the germline ends. The CDR3 region is CASSVEEGWNSPLHF. As DNA, the CDR3 is TGTGCCAGCAGCGTAGAGGAGGGCTGGAATTCACCCCTCCACTTT.

This chain uses TRBV5-1 with TRBJ2-7; a possible D gene is TRBD1 (5 bases). In germline, CDR1 is SGHRS, CDR2 YFSETQ. The V and J ends lost 0 bases and 2 bases respectively, with 9 bases between them. The CDR3 runs to 14 residues. This chain's CDR3 is CASSLALDTYEQYF. In DNA form, the CDR3 reads TGCGCCAGCAGCTTGGCCCTGGACACCTACGAGCAGTACTTC.

The chain combines TRBV5-1 with TRBJ1-4; 7 bases map to TRBD1. The germline V gene has CDR1 SGHRS and CDR2 YFSETQ. V lost 0 bases to trimming and J lost 7 bases; unmatched junction nucleotides: 6. The CDR3 totals 15 residues. The CDR3 loop reads CASSLARGSGEKLFF. CDR3 in DNA: TGCGCCAGCAGCTTGGCCAGGGGGAGTGGTGAAAAACTGTTTTTT.

The chain has TRBV7-3 and TRBJ2-1; D is undetermined. Germline lookup yields CDR1 SGHTA and CDR2 FQGTGA. The germline V and J ends were trimmed by 2 bases and 2 bases, with 4 bases remaining between them. The CDR3 totals 13 residues. Here the CDR3 reads CASSLGPYNEQFF. The CDR3 bases are TGTGCCAGCAGCTTAGGGCCCTACAATGAGCAGTTCTTC.